This is a list of T cell receptor beta chains from one sample in a study of blood T cell repertoires in COVID-19. TCRdb keeps only in-frame clones here, not all; method: immunoSEQ multiplex PCR. The table lists some 93,000 clones, less than 90% of them singletons. Material: peripheral blood. These TCRs come from a man aged 55 to 70 with acute or convalescent COVID-19. CDR3s include the opening cysteine and the closing phenylalanine or tryptophan. Fields, in order: D gene, J gene, V gene, clone size, CDR3 protein, CDR3 DNA. The D gene is left open where the match is weak. Clone size is stated in some rows and not others, as once, few, many or a class when expanded.

>TRBD1|TRBJ1-2|TRBV7-2|.
CASSSRTGNYGYTF
TGTGCCAGCAGCTCTCGGACAGGAAACTATGGCTACACCTTC
>TRBD1|TRBJ2-7|TRBV5-4|once
CASSLTGNSYEQYF
TGTGCCAGCAGCCTGACAGGGAACTCCTACGAGCAGTACTTC
>.|TRBJ2-6|TRBV7-9|.
CASSLFHRGANVLTF
TGTGCCAGCAGCTTATTTCACAGGGGGGCCAACGTCCTGACTTTC
>.|TRBJ2-1|TRBV14|.
CASSQGLAGKHNEQFF
TGTGCCAGCAGCCAGGGGCTGGCGGGGAAGCACAATGAGCAGTTCTTC
>.|TRBJ1-5|TRBV7-2|few
CASGAQSQPQHF
TGTGCCAGCGGGGCCCAAAGCCAGCCCCAGCATTTT
>TRBD1|TRBJ1-1|TRBV9|.
CASSVGLQGSEAFF
TGTGCCAGCAGCGTGGGGCTACAGGGGAGTGAAGCTTTCTTT
>.|TRBJ2-7|TRBV5-1|.
CASSTQESYEQYF
TGCGCCAGCAGCACACAGGAGTCCTACGAGCAGTACTTC
>TRBD1|TRBJ1-5|TRBV29-1|.
CSVATGGSNQPQHF
TGCAGCGTAGCGACAGGGGGTAGCAATCAGCCCCAGCATTTT
>.|TRBJ1-1|TRBV7-2|.
CASSLAPNTEAFF
TGTGCCAGCAGCTTGGCCCCGAACACTGAAGCTTTCTTT
>TRBD2|TRBJ2-7|TRBV2|once
CASSLAGIFYEQYF
TGTGCCAGCAGTTTAGCGGGAATCTTCTACGAGCAGTACTTC